This T cell receptor (beta chain) was recorded in a study of cytomegalovirus exposure and HLA in healthy donors. General study points: What was likely a sequencing artifact was a cluster of highly shared sequence variants. Testing in vitro showed a few CMV-associated chains specific for CMV antigens.

Germline loops: CDR1 MNHNY, CDR2 SVGAGI (reference sequence). The CDR3 has 14 amino acids. Deletions cut 3 bases from V and 1 base from J, with 9 bases between. The PCR used 60 Vbeta and 13 Jbeta primers. Data came from immunoSEQ multiplex PCR; TCRdb stores just in-frame clones and leaves some out. The repertoire has about 210,000 clones, approximately 80% of them found once; the top ten carry 13% to 15%. Regarding this clone: Antigen specificity is unknown. Other DNA sequences within the sample encode an identical CDR3.

V and J are TRBV6-6 and TRBJ1-1; D unclear. Sequencing input: PBMCs. This clonotype was obtained from a woman in her 30s in good health and CMV-seropositive. The CDR3 DNA is TGTGCCAGCAGTTATTTTGAGGGGAACACTGAAGCTTTCTTT. As protein: CASSYFEGNTEAFF.